Reported below is one TCR beta chain. This CDR3 comprises 12 residues. Trimming took off 6 bases at V and 6 bases at J, with 11 bases between the two ends. Germline loops: CDR1 MRHNA, CDR2 SNTAGT. The sample originates from a study of blood T cell repertoires in COVID-19. About the research overall: Acute-phase and convalescent COVID-19 samples originated in the United States, Italy and Spain. PBMCs, B-cell-depleted T cells, or T cells were the source of the cDNA or gDNA that made up the material.

Authors' analysis steps: By means of reference gene primer amplification, nucleated cell counts were estimated. Produced via immunoSEQ multiplex PCR; TCRdb's table is partial and in-frame only. From that table come the V and J calls and clone size; the DNA was used to work out D and trimming. Of over 250,000 clones in the sample, 87% were seen once. Sequenced material: peripheral blood. The receptor comes from a woman aged 50 to 60 with acute or convalescent COVID-19. The chain is built from TRBV6-4 and TRBJ1-2; D may be TRBD1 (6 bases). The CDR3 loop reads CASRGQGNGYTF. In nucleotides, the CDR3 is TGTGCCAGCAGGGGGCAGGGGAATGGCTACACCTTC.